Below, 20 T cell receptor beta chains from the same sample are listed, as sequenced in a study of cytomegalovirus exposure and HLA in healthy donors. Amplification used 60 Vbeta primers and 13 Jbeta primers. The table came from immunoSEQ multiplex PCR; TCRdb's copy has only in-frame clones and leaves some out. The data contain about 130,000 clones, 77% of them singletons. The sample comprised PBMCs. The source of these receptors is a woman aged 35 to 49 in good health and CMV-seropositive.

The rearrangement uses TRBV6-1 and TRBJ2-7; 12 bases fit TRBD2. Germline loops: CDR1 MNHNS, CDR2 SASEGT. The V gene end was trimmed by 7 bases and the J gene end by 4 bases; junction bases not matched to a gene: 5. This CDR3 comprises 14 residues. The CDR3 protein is CASTNLAGGYEQYF. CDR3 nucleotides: TGTGCCAGCACTAATCTAGCGGGAGGGTACGAGCAGTACTTC.

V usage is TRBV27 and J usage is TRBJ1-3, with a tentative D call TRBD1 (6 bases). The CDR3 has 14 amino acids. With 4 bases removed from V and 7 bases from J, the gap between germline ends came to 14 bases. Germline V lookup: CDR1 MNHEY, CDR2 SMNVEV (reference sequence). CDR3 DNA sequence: TGTGCCAGCAGTTCCCTAAACAGGGACAACACCATATATTTT. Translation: CASSSLNRDNTIYF.

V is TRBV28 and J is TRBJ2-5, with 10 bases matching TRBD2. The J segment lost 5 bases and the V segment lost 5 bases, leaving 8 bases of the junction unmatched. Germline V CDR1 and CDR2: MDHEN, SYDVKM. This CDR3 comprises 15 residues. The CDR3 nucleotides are TGTGCCAGCAGTATCCGGACTAGCGGACGTGAGACCCAGTACTTC. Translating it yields CASSIRTSGRETQYF.

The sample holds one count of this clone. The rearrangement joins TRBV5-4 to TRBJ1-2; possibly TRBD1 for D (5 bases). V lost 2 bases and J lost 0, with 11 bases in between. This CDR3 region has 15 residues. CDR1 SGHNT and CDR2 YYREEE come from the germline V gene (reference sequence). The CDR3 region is CASSFDRTPNYGYTF. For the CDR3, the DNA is TGTGCCAGCAGCTTTGACAGAACCCCTAACTATGGCTACACCTTC.

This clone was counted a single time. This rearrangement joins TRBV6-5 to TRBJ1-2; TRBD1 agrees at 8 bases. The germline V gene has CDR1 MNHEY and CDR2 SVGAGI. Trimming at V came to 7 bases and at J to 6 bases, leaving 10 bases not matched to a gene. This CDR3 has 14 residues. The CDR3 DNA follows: TGTGCCAGCACCCCCAGGGGGCTGATGAATGGCTACACCTTC. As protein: CASTPRGLMNGYTF.

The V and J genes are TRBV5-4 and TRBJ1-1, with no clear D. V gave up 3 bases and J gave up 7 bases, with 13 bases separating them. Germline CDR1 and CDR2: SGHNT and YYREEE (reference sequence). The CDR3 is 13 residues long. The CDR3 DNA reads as TGTGCCAGCAGCTGGAATGGGAGGATTGAAGCTTTCTTT. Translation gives CASSWNGRIEAFF.

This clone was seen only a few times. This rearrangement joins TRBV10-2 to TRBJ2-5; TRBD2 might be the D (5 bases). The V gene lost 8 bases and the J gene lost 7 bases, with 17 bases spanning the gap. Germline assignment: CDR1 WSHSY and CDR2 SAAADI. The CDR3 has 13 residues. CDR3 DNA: TGCGCCAGCGAGAGGGAGAGGTACAGGACCCAGTACTTC. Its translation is CASERERYRTQYF.

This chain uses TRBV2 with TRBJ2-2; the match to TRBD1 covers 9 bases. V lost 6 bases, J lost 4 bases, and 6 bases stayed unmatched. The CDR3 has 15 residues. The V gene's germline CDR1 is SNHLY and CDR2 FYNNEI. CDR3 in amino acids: CASRGQGMGTGELFF. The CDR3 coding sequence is TGTGCCAGCAGAGGACAGGGGATGGGCACCGGGGAGCTGTTTTTT.

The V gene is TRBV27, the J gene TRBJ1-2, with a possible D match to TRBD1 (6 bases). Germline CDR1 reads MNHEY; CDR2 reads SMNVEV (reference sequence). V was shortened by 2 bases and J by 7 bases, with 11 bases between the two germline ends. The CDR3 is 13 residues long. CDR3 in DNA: TGTGCCAGCAGTTTAAACAGGGAGAGTGGCTACACCTTC. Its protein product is CASSLNRESGYTF.

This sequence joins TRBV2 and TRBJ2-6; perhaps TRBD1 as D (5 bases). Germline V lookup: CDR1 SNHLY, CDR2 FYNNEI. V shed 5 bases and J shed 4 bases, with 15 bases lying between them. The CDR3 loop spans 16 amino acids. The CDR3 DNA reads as TGTGCCAGCAGTCCTACTCAGGGTGAAGGGGCCAACGTCCTGACTTTC. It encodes CASSPTQGEGANVLTF.

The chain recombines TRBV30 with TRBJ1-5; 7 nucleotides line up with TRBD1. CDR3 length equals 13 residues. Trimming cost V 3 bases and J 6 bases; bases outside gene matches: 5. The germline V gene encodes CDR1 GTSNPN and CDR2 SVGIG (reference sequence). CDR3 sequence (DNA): TGTGCCTGGAGCCGACAGGGTCTTCAGCCCCAGCATTTT. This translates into CAWSRQGLQPQHF.

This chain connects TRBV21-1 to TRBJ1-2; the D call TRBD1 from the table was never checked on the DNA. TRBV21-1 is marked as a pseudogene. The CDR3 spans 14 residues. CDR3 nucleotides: TGTGCCAGCTCCAACGAGCAGGGTTCGGATGGCTACACCTTC. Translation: CASSNEQGSDGYTF.

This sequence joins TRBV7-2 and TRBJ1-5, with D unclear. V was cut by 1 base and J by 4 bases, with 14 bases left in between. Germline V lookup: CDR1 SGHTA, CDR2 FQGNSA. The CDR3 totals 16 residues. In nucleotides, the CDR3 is TGTGCCAGCAGCTTAGAAGGGAGGTGGGGAAATCAGCCCCAGCATTTT. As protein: CASSLEGRWGNQPQHF.

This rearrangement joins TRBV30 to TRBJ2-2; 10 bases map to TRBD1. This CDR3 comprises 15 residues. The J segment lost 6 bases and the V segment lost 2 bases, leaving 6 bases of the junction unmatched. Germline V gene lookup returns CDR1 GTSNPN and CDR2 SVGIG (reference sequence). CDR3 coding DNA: TGTGCCTGGAGTCCCCCGGGACAGGGGTCCGGGGAGCTGTTTTTT. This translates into CAWSPPGQGSGELFF.

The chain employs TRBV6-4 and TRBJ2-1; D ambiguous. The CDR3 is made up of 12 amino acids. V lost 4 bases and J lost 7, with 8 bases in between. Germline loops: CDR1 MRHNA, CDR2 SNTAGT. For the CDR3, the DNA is TGTGCCAGCAGTGTTATTTTGAATGAGCAGTTCTTC. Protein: CASSVILNEQFF.

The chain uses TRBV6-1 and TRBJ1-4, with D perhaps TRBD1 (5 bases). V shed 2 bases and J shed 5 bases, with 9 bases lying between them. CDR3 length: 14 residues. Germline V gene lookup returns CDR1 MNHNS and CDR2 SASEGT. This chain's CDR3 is CASSERGPNEKLFF. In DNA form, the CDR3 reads TGTGCCAGCAGTGAAAGGGGCCCAAATGAAAAACTGTTTTTT.

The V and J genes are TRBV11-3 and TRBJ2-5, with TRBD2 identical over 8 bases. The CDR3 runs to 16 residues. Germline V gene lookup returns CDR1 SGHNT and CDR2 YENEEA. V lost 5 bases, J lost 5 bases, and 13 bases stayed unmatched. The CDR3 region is CASSPRTSGPGETQYF. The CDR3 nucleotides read TGTGCCAGCAGCCCCAGAACTAGCGGCCCAGGGGAGACCCAGTACTTC.

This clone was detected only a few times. The CDR3 DNA is TGTGCCAGCAGCTTAGACCCGCGTACCGAGCAGTACTTC. Translated, it gives CASSLDPRTEQYF. The V and J genes are TRBV13 and TRBJ2-7; D remains ambiguous. V dropped 1 base and J dropped 6 bases, with 10 bases sitting between them. Germline CDR1 is PRHDT and CDR2 is FYEKMQ (reference sequence). The CDR3 extends over 13 amino acids.

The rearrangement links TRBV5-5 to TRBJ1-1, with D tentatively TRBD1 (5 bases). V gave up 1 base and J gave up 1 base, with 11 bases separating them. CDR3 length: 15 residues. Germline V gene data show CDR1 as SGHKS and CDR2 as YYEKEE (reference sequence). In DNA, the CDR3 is TGTGCCAGCAGCTTGAACAGGCCCAGGAACACTGAAGCTTTCTTT. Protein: CASSLNRPRNTEAFF.

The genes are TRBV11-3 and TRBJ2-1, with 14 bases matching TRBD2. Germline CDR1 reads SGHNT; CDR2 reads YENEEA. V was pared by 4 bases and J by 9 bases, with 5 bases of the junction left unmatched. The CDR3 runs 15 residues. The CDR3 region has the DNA TGTGCCAGCAGCTCGGGACTAGCGGGAGACGGTGAGCAGTTCTTC. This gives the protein CASSSGLAGDGEQFF.